One sample yielded the 10 T cell receptor beta chains listed below, sequenced in a study of Ad26.COV2.S vaccination and SARS-CoV-2 variants. The assay was immunoSEQ multiplex PCR, and TCRdb's table has in-frame clones only and misses some. This table holds 350,000 to 450,000 clones, approximately 90% found once. Indicated treatment: roughly 18 received Ad26.COV2.S at low or high dose, single or two shots; roughly 5 received placebo; per-sample allocation not given. After the first vaccine or placebo injection, samples were drawn on day 63. The sequencing here drew on peripheral blood, taken in a trial of Ad26.COV2.S vaccine versus placebo. These receptors originate from a person aged 18-65 years who received the Ad26.COV2.S COVID-19 vaccine or a placebo.

The V and J genes are TRBV7-9 and TRBJ1-4; D ambiguous. Trimming cost V 1 base and J 4 bases, with 10 bases left between them. The CDR3 runs 15 residues. Germline CDR1 and CDR2: SEHNR and FQNEAQ (reference sequence). CDR3 nucleotide sequence: TGTGCCAGCAGCTTAGACGGACGGAGTAATGAAAAACTGTTTTTT. It yields the protein CASSLDGRSNEKLFF.

The V gene is TRBV4-1, the J gene TRBJ2-7; a possible D gene is TRBD1 (5 bases). Deletions cut 0 bases from V and 4 bases from J, with 13 bases between. CDR1 and CDR2 (germline): MGHRA, YSYEKL. CDR3 length: 15 residues. CDR3: CASSQDPQGVYEQYF. The CDR3 DNA reads TGCGCCAGCAGCCAAGATCCCCAGGGTGTATACGAGCAGTACTTC.

The chain is built from TRBV6-2 or TRBV6-3 and TRBJ2-5; no definite D call. CDR1 is MNHEY and CDR2 is SVGEGT in the germline V gene. V was trimmed by 4 bases and J by 5 bases, leaving 8 bases between them. CDR3 length equals 12 residues. The CDR3 loop is CASSSQVETQYF. In DNA form, the CDR3 reads TGTGCCAGCAGTTCTCAAGTGGAGACCCAGTACTTC.

The V and J genes are TRBV27 and TRBJ1-5; D uncertain. The CDR3 totals 14 residues. Germline V CDR1 and CDR2: MNHEY, SMNVEV (reference sequence). V shed 3 bases and J shed 1 base, with 7 bases lying between them. As DNA, the CDR3 is TGTGCCAGCAGTTTTGGTACGAGCAATCAGCCCCAGCATTTT. Its translation: CASSFGTSNQPQHF.

CDR3 in DNA: TGCGCCAGCAGCCAAGATACAGCGGGGGGGCCAGGCGTTAAGACCCAGTACTTC. The encoded protein is CASSQDTAGGPGVKTQYF. The rearrangement uses TRBV4-3 and TRBJ2-5; 10 bases fit TRBD2. CDR1 and CDR2 from the germline V gene are LGHNA and YSLEER. Unmatched junction bases numbered 13, after V lost 0 bases and J lost 6 bases. The CDR3 is made up of 18 amino acids.

This chain uses TRBV5-1 with TRBJ1-2, with no clear D. The V gene's germline CDR1 is SGHRS and CDR2 YFSETQ. V lost 2 bases, J lost 1 base, and 3 bases lay in between. The CDR3 is 12 amino acids. CDR3 nucleotides: TGCGCCAGCAGCTTTAATAACTATGGCTACACCTTC. This encodes CASSFNNYGYTF.

This clone turned up a few times. The chain is built from TRBV9 and TRBJ2-1, with D possibly TRBD1 on 6 matching bases. There are 15 residues in the CDR3. Trimming cost V 0 bases and J 6 bases, with 13 bases left between them. Germline V CDR1 and CDR2: SGDLS, YYNGEE. CDR3 region: CASSVAVGASNEQFF. The CDR3 DNA sequence: TGTGCCAGCAGCGTAGCGGTGGGGGCCTCCAATGAGCAGTTCTTC.

The CDR3 here is CASSYGGLTYEQYF. DNA of the CDR3: TGTGCCAGCAGTTACGGGGGGCTTACCTACGAGCAGTACTTC. This chain links TRBV27 with TRBJ2-7; D perhaps matches TRBD2 (7 bases). Germline assignment: CDR1 MNHEY and CDR2 SMNVEV (reference sequence). Deletions cut 4 bases from V and 2 bases from J, with 12 bases between. The CDR3 has 14 amino acids.

The chain carries TRBV28 and TRBJ1-2; TRBD1 matches 7 bases. The J segment lost 2 bases and the V segment lost 8 bases, leaving 2 bases of the junction unmatched. The CDR3 has 12 residues. Germline CDR1 is MDHEN and CDR2 is SYDVKM. CDR3 loop: CASGTANYGYTF. The CDR3 DNA follows: TGTGCCAGCGGGACAGCGAACTATGGCTACACCTTC.

J is TRBJ1-2 and V is TRBV4-3; no definite D call. The length of the CDR3 is 12 residues. Germline V gene data show CDR1 as LGHNA and CDR2 as YSLEER. The V and J ends lost 1 base and 4 bases respectively, with 4 bases between them. This chain's CDR3 is CASSQGRYGYTF. The CDR3 region has the DNA TGCGCCAGCAGCCAAGGACGCTATGGCTACACCTTC.